The 32 T cell receptor beta chains below all came from one sample that was sequenced in a study of blood T cell repertoires in COVID-19. Generated by immunoSEQ multiplex PCR, the TCRdb table keeps only in-frame clones and is missing some. This table has around 200,000 clones, roughly 89% appearing once. The sample comprised peripheral blood. These receptors were collected from a man aged 60 to 69 who had recovered from COVID-19.

The V call is TRBV7-2, the J call TRBJ2-7; 9 nucleotides line up with TRBD2. The CDR3 spans 15 residues. The V segment lost 0 bases and the J segment 6 bases; nucleotides outside the gene matches: 6. Germline loops: CDR1 SGHTA, CDR2 FQGNSA. The CDR3 region is CASSLAMRGGTEQYF. CDR3 nucleotides: TGTGCCAGCAGCTTAGCGATGCGGGGGGGCACCGAGCAGTACTTC. Supplemented by reference TRBV7-2 and TRBJ2-7, the full variable domain reads GAGVSQSPSNKVTEKGKDVELRCDPISGHTALYWYRQSLGQGLEFLIYFQGNSAPDKSGLPSDRFSAERTGGSVSTLTIQRTQQEDSAVYLCASSLAMRGGTEQYFGPGTRLTVT.

The rearrangement uses TRBV14 and TRBJ2-3; the D is unclear. Trimming left V 0 bases short and J 11 bases short, with 9 bases between. CDR3 length: 12 residues. Germline V gene data show CDR1 as SGHDN and CDR2 as FVKESK. The CDR3 coding sequence is TGTGCCAGCAGCCAAGATCACTCTCGGCAGTATTTT. Amino acid sequence: CASSQDHSRQYF.

V usage is TRBV27 and J usage is TRBJ2-4; weak D call: TRBD1 (6 bases). Germline CDR1 is MNHEY and CDR2 is SMNVEV (reference sequence). CDR3 size: 16 residues. Trimming stripped 4 bases from V and 0 bases from J, with 13 bases between. CDR3 bases: TGTGCCAGCAGTTCTCCGGACAGACTAGCCAAAAACATTCAGTACTTC. This gives the protein CASSSPDRLAKNIQYF.

The CDR3 DNA reads TGTGCCAGCAGCTTAGAAGGGGCAGATACGCAGTATTTT. It yields the protein CASSLEGADTQYF. The chain has TRBV11-1 and TRBJ2-3; tentatively, D is TRBD1 (5 bases). The CDR3 has 13 amino acids. Trimming left V 1 base short and J 4 bases short, with 6 bases between. Germline V CDR1 and CDR2: SGHAT, FQDESV (reference sequence). Full variable domain (missing parts from reference TRBV11-1 and TRBJ2-3): EAEVAQSPRYKITEKSQAVAFWCDPISGHATLYWYRQILGQGPELLVQFQDESVVDDSQLPKDRFSAERLKGVDSTLKIQPAELGDSAMYLCASSLEGADTQYFGPGTRLTVL.

V usage is TRBV27 and J usage is TRBJ2-3; 10 bases agree with TRBD2. Germline V gene sequence: CDR1 MNHEY, CDR2 SMNVEV (reference sequence). The CDR3 has 20 residues. J gave up 2 bases and V 11 bases, and 25 bases lay outside the gene matches. The CDR3 DNA sequence: TGTGCCCCGCCCGCTCGCTGGCTAGCGGGAGCCCACCTGCACACAGATACGCAGTATTTT. Translated: CAPPARWLAGAHLHTDTQYF.

This chain links TRBV7-3 with TRBJ2-5; TRBD2 agrees at 13 bases. Germline V CDR1 and CDR2: SGHTA, FQGTGA. This CDR3 comprises 17 residues. The V segment lost 5 bases and the J segment 2 bases; nucleotides outside the gene matches: 8. The CDR3 sequence is CASSLGLAGSGQETQYF. As DNA, the CDR3 is TGTGCCAGCAGCCTGGGACTAGCGGGGTCCGGGCAAGAGACCCAGTACTTC.

The chain uses TRBV3-1 (or the pseudogene TRBV3-2) and TRBJ2-7; TRBD1 matches 9 bases. Unmatched junction bases numbered 10, after V lost 4 bases and J lost 3 bases. CDR3 length: 16 amino acids. Germline assignment: CDR1 LGHDT and CDR2 YNNKEL (reference sequence). CDR3 bases: TGTGCCAGCAGCCGCACCGGGACAGGGAATCGCTACGAGCAGTACTTC. Protein sequence: CASSRTGTGNRYEQYF.

This rearrangement joins TRBV5-1 to TRBJ1-2; D gene uncertain. Germline CDR1 is SGHRS and CDR2 is YFSETQ. V shed 3 bases and J shed 8 bases, with 11 bases lying between them. The CDR3 runs to 12 residues. CDR3 residues: CASSSSLRGYTF. The CDR3 DNA is TGCGCCAGCAGCTCGTCTCTTCGGGGCTACACCTTC. The whole variable domain, remainder taken from reference TRBV5-1 and TRBJ1-2, is KAGVTQTPRYLIKTRGQQVTLSCSPISGHRSVSWYQQTPGQGLQFLFEYFSETQRNKGNFPGRFSGRQFSNSRSEMNVSTLELGDSALYLCASSSSLRGYTFGSGTRLTVV.

V gene TRBV10-1 combines with J gene TRBJ2-1; weak D call: TRBD1 (5 bases). The CDR3 loop spans 15 amino acids. In germline, CDR1 is WNHNN, CDR2 SYGVQD (reference sequence). Trimming cost V 0 bases and J 4 bases, with 10 bases left between them. The CDR3: CASSESLYRYNEQFF. In nucleotides, the CDR3 is TGCGCCAGCAGTGAGTCGCTCTACAGGTACAATGAGCAGTTCTTC.

The rearrangement uses TRBV5-4 and TRBJ1-1; D might be TRBD1 (6 bases). Germline CDR1 and CDR2: SGHNT and YYREEE (reference sequence). The CDR3 is made up of 15 amino acids. The V and J ends lost 3 bases and 6 bases respectively, with 18 bases between them. The CDR3 region is CASSSGGAGFPEAFF. DNA for the CDR3: TGTGCCAGCAGCTCCGGGGGGGCGGGGTTCCCTGAAGCTTTCTTT.

V gene TRBV19 combines with J gene TRBJ1-5, with a tentative D call TRBD1 (5 bases). Per germline, CDR1 LNHDA and CDR2 SQIVND (reference sequence). Between the trimmed V and J ends, which lost 7 bases and 4 bases, there was a span of 20 bases. This CDR3 region has 16 residues. In DNA form, the CDR3 reads TGTGCCAGTACCAAGCCCGGCGGCAGGGTTAATCAGCCCCAGCATTTT. It encodes CASTKPGGRVNQPQHF.

This clone has more than one count but fewer than ten. J is TRBJ2-7 and V is TRBV5-1, with TRBD2 matching 8 bases. The CDR3 length is 16 residues. Germline-derived CDR1 and CDR2 are SGHRS and YFSETQ. With 0 bases clipped from V and 1 base from J, the junction kept 6 bases outside the gene matches. CDR3 residues: CASSLAAGGTSYEQYF. The CDR3 bases are TGCGCCAGCAGCTTGGCCGCGGGGGGCACATCCTACGAGCAGTACTTC.

V and J are TRBV28 and TRBJ1-2, with D maybe TRBD1 (5 bases). The CDR3 runs to 16 residues. V gave up 1 base and J gave up 0 bases, with 12 bases separating them. Germline CDR1 and CDR2: MDHEN and SYDVKM. The CDR3 protein is CASSLSQGVANYGYTF. As DNA, the CDR3 is TGTGCCAGCAGTTTATCCCAGGGTGTAGCTAACTATGGCTACACCTTC.

The V gene is TRBV20-1, the J gene TRBJ1-2; no reliable D call. CDR3 size: 8 residues. Looked up from germline, CDR1 is DFQATT and CDR2 is SNEGSKA (reference sequence). The CDR3, as DNA: TGCAGGGGGAGGGGCTACACCTTC. Encoded protein: CRGRGYTF.

The V and J genes are TRBV19 and TRBJ2-7; tentative D call: TRBD1 (7 bases). The CDR3 loop spans 17 amino acids. The V gene lost 4 bases and the J gene lost 0 bases, with 19 bases spanning the gap. CDR1 is LNHDA, CDR2 SQIVND, per germline (reference sequence). The CDR3 bases are TGTGCCAGTAGTACCCACCGGGGGACAGCCCTCTCCTACGAGCAGTACTTC. Translated: CASSTHRGTALSYEQYF.

The V call is TRBV7-2, the J call TRBJ2-5; 12 bases line up with TRBD2. Trimming at V came to 5 bases and at J to 4 bases, leaving 14 bases not matched to a gene. This CDR3 is built from 18 residues. Germline CDR1 SGHTA, CDR2 FQGNSA. CDR3 residues: CASSAPRRLAGVGETQYF. The CDR3 DNA reads as TGTGCCAGCAGCGCCCCCCGGAGACTAGCGGGGGTCGGAGAGACCCAGTACTTC. Combining the CDR3 with reference TRBV7-2 and TRBJ2-5 gives the whole variable domain GAGVSQSPSNKVTEKGKDVELRCDPISGHTALYWYRQSLGQGLEFLIYFQGNSAPDKSGLPSDRFSAERTGGSVSTLTIQRTQQEDSAVYLCASSAPRRLAGVGETQYFGPGTRLLVL.

The V and J genes are TRBV5-6 and TRBJ2-7, with 7 positions matching TRBD2. The CDR3 spans 12 residues. Looked up from germline, CDR1 is SGHDT and CDR2 is YYEEEE. Germline trimming cut 4 bases from V and 6 bases from J; bases unmatched to any gene: 4. CDR3 protein: CASSRTRSEQYF. The CDR3, as DNA: TGTGCCAGCAGCAGGACTAGAAGCGAGCAGTACTTC.

V and J are TRBV6-2 or TRBV6-3 and TRBJ2-3; 9 bases map to TRBD2. Germline values: CDR1 MNHEY, CDR2 SVGEGT. J lost 2 bases, V lost 4 bases, and 7 bases had no gene match. The CDR3 contains 16 residues. Written as DNA, the CDR3 is TGTGCCAGCAGTTTACGGACTAGCGTTCTCACAGATACGCAGTATTTT. Protein: CASSLRTSVLTDTQYF.

The chain links TRBV10-3 to TRBJ2-5; TRBD2 matches 8 bases. Germline V CDR1 and CDR2: ENHRY, SYGVKD. The CDR3 spans 14 residues. The trim removed 6 bases at V and 5 bases at J, leaving 8 bases unmatched. CDR3 bases: TGTGCCATCAGGGCAGCGGGAGAGGAGGAGACCCAGTACTTC. This encodes CAIRAAGEEETQYF.

The chain has TRBV10-1 and TRBJ1-1; D is ambiguous. The germline V gene has CDR1 WNHNN and CDR2 SYGVQD (reference sequence). V lost 6 bases and J 0 bases, leaving 8 bases between the germline ends. The CDR3 extends over 13 amino acids. In DNA, the CDR3 is TGCGCCAGCAGGGGAGGCATGAACACTGAAGCTTTCTTT. Translated: CASRGGMNTEAFF.

The chain combines TRBV6-5 with TRBJ1-6, with D unclear. The V end was cut by 5 bases, the J end by 6 bases, with 5 bases between. The CDR3 consists of 12 residues. The V gene's germline CDR1 is MNHEY and CDR2 SVGAGI. The CDR3 reads CASSPLNSPLHF. For the CDR3, the DNA is TGTGCCAGCAGTCCCCTTAATTCACCCCTCCACTTT.

V gene TRBV9 combines with J gene TRBJ1-5; D possibly corresponds to TRBD1 (5 bases). V lost 0 bases, J lost 7 bases, and 11 bases lay in between. The CDR3 has 14 residues. The V gene's germline CDR1 is SGDLS and CDR2 YYNGEE. CDR3 loop: CASSVDHRLQPQHF. CDR3 bases: TGTGCCAGCAGCGTAGATCACAGGCTGCAGCCCCAGCATTTT.

The chain combines TRBV5-6 with TRBJ2-3; no definite D call. The germline CDR1 and CDR2 sequences are SGHDT and YYEEEE. The length of the CDR3 is 14 residues. V was cut by 2 bases and J by 0 bases, with 7 bases left in between. The CDR3, as DNA: TGTGCCAGCAGCTTTACGACAAGCACAGATACGCAGTATTTT. It encodes CASSFTTSTDTQYF.

The gene calls are TRBV19 and TRBJ2-2, with 11 nucleotides matching TRBD1. Germline V gene sequence: CDR1 LNHDA, CDR2 SQIVND (reference sequence). The CDR3 runs to 17 residues. J lost 0 bases, V lost 5 bases, and 5 bases had no gene match. The DNA of the CDR3 is TGTGCCAGTAGTCCCTGGGGACAGGGGGCGAACACCGGGGAGCTGTTTTTT. Protein product: CASSPWGQGANTGELFF. Filled out from reference TRBV19 and TRBJ2-2, the complete variable domain reads DGGITQSPKYLFRKEGQNVTLSCEQNLNHDAMYWYRQDPGQGLRLIYYSQIVNDFQKGDIAEGYSVSREKKESFPLTVTSAQKNPTAFYLCASSPWGQGANTGELFFGEGSRLTVL.

This clone was seen a handful of times. Sequence at one end of the junction differs from germline and may be a read error. This chain uses TRBV5-1 with TRBJ1-6; TRBD1 matches 7 bases. The CDR3 is 16 residues long. Germline lookup yields CDR1 SGHRS and CDR2 YFSETQ. CDR3 bases: TGCGCCAGCAGCTTGGTTGGGGACAGATCTAATTCAGCCCTCCACTTT. Translated: CASSLVGDRSNSALHF.

This clone was observed a single time. This rearrangement joins TRBV7-3 to TRBJ1-6; 7 positions match TRBD1. Germline V gene data show CDR1 as SGHTA and CDR2 as FQGTGA. This CDR3 has 14 amino acids. The V gene end was trimmed by 4 bases and the J gene end by 7 bases; junction bases not matched to a gene: 4. As DNA, the CDR3 is TGTGCCAGCAGCTCCGGGACAGCGAATTCACCCCTCCACTTT. It codes for CASSSGTANSPLHF.

The rearrangement uses TRBV2 and TRBJ1-4; possibly TRBD1 for D (6 bases). Germline loops: CDR1 SNHLY, CDR2 FYNNEI. Trimming took 5 bases from V and 8 from J, leaving 12 bases between them. The CDR3 runs 13 residues. The CDR3 DNA follows: TGTGCCAGCAGTAACAGGGTCGGCGAAAAACTGTTTTTT. Amino acid sequence: CASSNRVGEKLFF.

The chain links TRBV6-5 to TRBJ1-5; 8 bases match TRBD1. The CDR3 loop spans 13 amino acids. Trimming cost V 5 bases and J 9 bases; bases outside gene matches: 6. The V gene's germline CDR1 is MNHEY and CDR2 SVGAGI. The CDR3 nucleotides are TGTGCCAGCAGTCCGCAGGGGGCCGGGCCCCAGCATTTT. Translated, it gives CASSPQGAGPQHF.

The rearrangement joins TRBV9 to TRBJ2-5, with TRBD2 identical over 7 bases. Germline CDR1 is SGDLS and CDR2 is YYNGEE. The V segment lost 0 bases and the J segment 5 bases; nucleotides outside the gene matches: 7. There are 15 residues in the CDR3. CDR3 region: CASSVGGGSGETQYF. In DNA, the CDR3 is TGTGCCAGCAGCGTAGGGGGCGGGAGTGGGGAGACCCAGTACTTC.

The J gene is TRBJ2-4, the V gene TRBV4-2; D unresolved. V was clipped by 0 bases and J by 0 bases, with 9 bases between them. The CDR3 loop spans 16 amino acids. CDR1 and CDR2 (germline): LGHNA, YNFKEQ. Here the CDR3 reads CASSQDAIGAKNIQYF. The CDR3 coding sequence is TGTGCCAGCAGCCAAGATGCCATCGGAGCCAAAAACATTCAGTACTTC.

The rearrangement links TRBV4-1 to TRBJ1-2, with TRBD1 identical over 7 bases. This CDR3 comprises 16 residues. Germline V gene data show CDR1 as MGHRA and CDR2 as YSYEKL. Germline trimming cut 0 bases from V and 7 bases from J; bases unmatched to any gene: 11. The CDR3 nucleotides are TGCGCCAGCAGCCAAGAATCGTCAGGGGGAAGCGGTGGCTACACCTTC. This sequence encodes CASSQESSGGSGGYTF.

This chain joins TRBV11-2 and TRBJ1-1; D gene unclear. Germline V lookup: CDR1 SGHAT, CDR2 FQNNGV. This CDR3 is built from 14 residues. The V gene lost 2 bases and the J gene lost 2 bases, with 9 bases spanning the gap. The CDR3 bases are TGTGCCAGCAGCTTAATTGTCCCTAACACTGAAGCTTTCTTT. It is translated as CASSLIVPNTEAFF.